This T cell receptor beta chain derives from a study of cytomegalovirus exposure and HLA in healthy donors. Study-wide context: Researchers previously reported finding fewer than 120 million unique TCR beta sequences from 170 million or so T cells.

CDR1 is SGHTA, CDR2 FQGTGA, per germline. This CDR3 comprises 15 residues. J lost 3 bases, V lost 5 bases, and 6 bases had no gene match. Researchers ran the PCR with 60 Vbeta and 13 Jbeta primers. Data came from immunoSEQ multiplex PCR; TCRdb stores just in-frame clones and leaves some out. The sample contains 90,000 to 110,000 clones, 73% of which appear only once. The chain joins TRBV7-3 to TRBJ2-1; 8 bases match TRBD2. The sample was PBMCs. The clonotype was recovered from a middle-aged man in good health and CMV-seronegative. DNA for the CDR3: TGTGCCAGCAGCCCCGGACTAGCTGGCTACAATGAGCAGTTCTTC. Amino acid sequence: CASSPGLAGYNEQFF. Based on the CDR3 plus reference TRBV7-3 and TRBJ2-1, the full variable domain is GAGVSQTPSNKVTEKGKYVELRCDPISGHTALYWYRQSLGQGPEFLIYFQGTGAADDSGLPNDRFFAVRPEGSVSTLKIQRTERGDSAVYLCASSPGLAGYNEQFFGPGTRLTVL.